Following are 15 T cell receptor beta chains from one sample sequenced in a study of blood T cell repertoires in COVID-19. Produced via immunoSEQ multiplex PCR; TCRdb's table is partial and in-frame only. The table shows around 200,000 clones, with around 88% occurring only once. Sequencing used peripheral blood. These receptors all stem from a man aged 50 or older with active or convalescent COVID-19.

In this sample, this clone turned up a few times. The chain carries TRBV7-2 and TRBJ1-1, with D uncertain. The CDR3 is 14 amino acids. CDR1 SGHTA and CDR2 FQGNSA come from the germline V gene. V shed 6 bases and J shed 1 base, with 12 bases lying between them. CDR3 nucleotides: TGTGCCAGCAGGGGTGAGGTTACGAACACTGAAGCTTTCTTT. Amino acids: CASRGEVTNTEAFF.

This clone appeared a few times. This sequence joins TRBV6-6 and TRBJ1-5; D uncertain. The germline CDR1 and CDR2 sequences are MNHNY and SVGAGI (reference sequence). CDR3 length: 14 residues. V shed 5 bases and J shed 4 bases, with 12 bases lying between them. The CDR3 region is CASSRQELNQPQHF. CDR3 coding DNA: TGTGCCAGCAGTCGGCAGGAACTTAATCAGCCCCAGCATTTT.

V and J are TRBV18 and TRBJ1-1, with D tentatively TRBD1 (5 bases). The CDR3 loop spans 18 amino acids. Deletions cut 3 bases from V and 1 base from J, with 21 bases between. Germline CDR1 KGHSH, CDR2 LQKENI. As DNA, the CDR3 is TGTGCCAGCTCACCCCTGGGGGGAGCCCGCACGCAGAACACTGAAGCTTTCTTT. Translated: CASSPLGGARTQNTEAFF.

The rearrangement uses TRBV29-1 and TRBJ2-7, with D tentatively TRBD1 (5 bases). Germline CDR1 reads SQVTM; CDR2 reads ANQGSEA. V was clipped by 3 bases and J by 2 bases, with 11 bases between them. CDR3 size: 13 residues. CDR3 in DNA: TGCAGCGTTGACCAGGGTGGGACCTACGAGCAGTACTTC. This sequence encodes CSVDQGGTYEQYF.

The V call is TRBV2, the J call TRBJ1-3, with 9 nucleotides matching TRBD1. CDR1 and CDR2 (germline): SNHLY, FYNNEI. J gave up 4 bases and V 5 bases, and 3 bases lay outside the gene matches. The CDR3 loop spans 14 amino acids. The CDR3 sequence: CASSTGGTGNTIYF. The DNA for the CDR3 is TGTGCCAGCAGTACAGGGGGCACAGGAAACACCATATATTTT.

A few counts support this clone. The rearrangement uses TRBV18 and TRBJ2-2; 7 nucleotides agree with TRBD1. CDR1 is KGHSH, CDR2 LQKENI, per germline. This CDR3 region has 17 residues. Losses at the gene ends were 3 bases for V and 5 bases for J; bases not matched to a gene: 12. The CDR3, as DNA: TGTGCCAGCTCACCCCCAGGACAGGCGGGTGGTACCGGGGAGCTGTTTTTT. Protein product: CASSPPGQAGGTGELFF.

The chain couples TRBV7-9 to TRBJ1-1, with D possibly TRBD1 on 6 matching bases. V lost 5 bases, J lost 1 base, and 20 bases lay in between. This CDR3 spans 17 amino acids. Germline V gene lookup returns CDR1 SEHNR and CDR2 FQNEAQ (reference sequence). The CDR3 reads CASSPWGSRRGNTEAFF. For the CDR3, the DNA is TGTGCCAGCAGCCCCTGGGGGAGTCGCAGGGGGAACACTGAAGCTTTCTTT.

This rearrangement joins TRBV7-2 to TRBJ1-1; no clear D gene. V was cut by 0 bases and J by 7 bases, with 9 bases left in between. The CDR3 totals 13 residues. CDR1 is SGHTA, CDR2 FQGNSA, per germline. The chain's CDR3 is CASSLARRGEAFF. CDR3 nucleotides: TGTGCCAGCAGCTTAGCGCGCCGGGGTGAAGCTTTCTTT.

The rearrangement joins TRBV19 to TRBJ2-6; 9 bases agree with TRBD1. CDR1 and CDR2 (germline): LNHDA, SQIVND (reference sequence). The V and J ends lost 3 bases and 0 bases, in that order; junction bases with no gene match: 3. The CDR3 length is 17 residues. CDR3 bases: TGTGCCAGTAGTATTCTACAGGGGGCCTCTGGGGCCAACGTCCTGACTTTC. This encodes CASSILQGASGANVLTF. Full variable domain (outside the CDR3, taken from reference TRBV19 and TRBJ2-6): DGGITQSPKYLFRKEGQNVTLSCEQNLNHDAMYWYRQDPGQGLRLIYYSQIVNDFQKGDIAEGYSVSREKKESFPLTVTSAQKNPTAFYLCASSILQGASGANVLTFGAGSRLTVL.

The CDR3 protein is CASSLFRGKETQYF. CDR3 DNA sequence: TGTGCCAGCAGCTTGTTTAGGGGGAAAGAGACCCAGTACTTC. The chain joins TRBV5-4 to TRBJ2-5, with a possible D match to TRBD1 (6 bases). The CDR3 totals 14 residues. With 1 base removed from V and 3 bases from J, the gap between germline ends came to 10 bases. CDR1 is SGHNT, CDR2 YYREEE, per germline (reference sequence).

The V gene is TRBV7-2, the J gene TRBJ1-5; 7 nucleotides align to TRBD1. Germline assignment: CDR1 SGHTA and CDR2 FQGNSA. The CDR3 is made up of 15 amino acids. V lost 0 bases and J lost 4; bases outside the gene matches: 3. DNA of the CDR3: TGTGCCAGCAGCTTAGCGCCCAGGGGGAATCAGCCCCAGCATTTT. This sequence encodes CASSLAPRGNQPQHF.

J is TRBJ1-1 and V is TRBV30, with TRBD1 matching over 11 bases. V lost 4 bases and J lost 6; bases outside the gene matches: 4. The germline V gene has CDR1 GTSNPN and CDR2 SVGIG (reference sequence). The CDR3 runs to 13 residues. CDR3 amino acids: CAWKGTGGSEAFF. In DNA form, the CDR3 reads TGTGCCTGGAAAGGGACAGGGGGTTCTGAAGCTTTCTTT. The variable domain in full, completed from reference TRBV30 and TRBJ1-1, reads SQTIHQWPATLVQPVGSPLSLECTVEGTSNPNLYWYRQAAGRGLQLLFYSVGIGQISSEVPQNLSASRPQDRQFILSSKKLLLSDSGFYLCAWKGTGGSEAFFGQGTRLTVV.

The chain uses TRBV5-1 and TRBJ2-7; D gene unclear. V was cut by 0 bases and J by 3 bases, with 7 bases left in between. This CDR3 region has 13 residues. Germline lookup yields CDR1 SGHRS and CDR2 YFSETQ. The CDR3 region has the DNA TGCGCCAGCAGCTTGGTACTGAACTACGAGCAGTACTTC. Translation gives CASSLVLNYEQYF.

This clone was seen once. The chain links TRBV7-9 to TRBJ1-1; possible D gene TRBD1, 6 bases. This CDR3 is 14 amino acids long. In germline, CDR1 is SEHNR, CDR2 FQNEAQ (reference sequence). V lost 5 bases and J 1 base, leaving 11 bases between the germline ends. The CDR3, as DNA: TGTGCCAGCAGCCCTTGGGGGCCGAACACTGAAGCTTTCTTT. Residues: CASSPWGPNTEAFF.

The chain combines TRBV28 with TRBJ2-2; 8 bases map to TRBD1. CDR1 is MDHEN, CDR2 SYDVKM, per germline. The junction had 5 bases not matched to a gene; V was cut back by 6 bases and J by 5 bases. This CDR3 is built from 14 residues. This CDR3 reads CASSRTGRTGELFF. The DNA of the CDR3 is TGTGCCAGCAGCCGGACAGGGCGAACCGGGGAGCTGTTTTTT. The variable domain in full, with the rest retrieved from reference TRBV28 and TRBJ2-2, is DVKVTQSSRYLVKRTGEKVFLECVQDMDHENMFWYRQDPGLGLRLIYFSYDVKMKEKGDIPEGYSVSREKKERFSLILESASTNQTSMYLCASSRTGRTGELFFGEGSRLTVL.